This T cell receptor (beta chain) is drawn from a study of blood T cell repertoires in COVID-19. In the original workflow: Amplifying reference gene primers gave estimates of nucleated cell counts. Libraries were prepared by immunoSEQ multiplex PCR; TCRdb keeps only in-frame clonotypes and omits some of them. V and J calls and clone size are those listed in that table; D and trimming were worked out from the DNA. The data hold 200,000 to 250,000 clones, with just over 85% observed a single time. CDR3 length: 15 residues. Germline V lookup: CDR1 KGHDR, CDR2 SFDVKD. The clonotype comes from a man aged 18-30 years with active or convalescent COVID-19. This chain uses TRBV24-1 with TRBJ1-2; maybe TRBD1 (6 bases). The material sequenced was peripheral blood. The CDR3 loop reads CATSLGAGFVNGYTF. DNA for the CDR3: TGTGCTACCTCCTTGGGGGCAGGGTTTGTTAATGGCTACACCTTC.